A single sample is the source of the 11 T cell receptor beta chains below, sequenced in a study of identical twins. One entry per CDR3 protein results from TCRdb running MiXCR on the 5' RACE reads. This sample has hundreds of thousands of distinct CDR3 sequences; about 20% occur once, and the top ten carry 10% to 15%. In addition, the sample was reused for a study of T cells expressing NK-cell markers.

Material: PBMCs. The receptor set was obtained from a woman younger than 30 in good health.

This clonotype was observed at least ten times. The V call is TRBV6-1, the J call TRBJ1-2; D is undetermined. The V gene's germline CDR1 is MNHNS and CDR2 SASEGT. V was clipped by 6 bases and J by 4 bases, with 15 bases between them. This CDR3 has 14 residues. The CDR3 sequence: CASRINGMFYGYTF. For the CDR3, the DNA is TGTGCCAGCAGAATTAATGGGATGTTCTATGGCTACACCTTC.

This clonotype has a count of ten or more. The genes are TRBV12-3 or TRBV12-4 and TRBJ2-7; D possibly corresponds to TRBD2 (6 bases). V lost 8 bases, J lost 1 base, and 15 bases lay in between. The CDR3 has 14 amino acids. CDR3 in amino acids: CASSPLASSYEQYF. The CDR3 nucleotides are TGTGCCAGCTCCCCCCTAGCGTCTTCCTACGAGCAGTACTTC.

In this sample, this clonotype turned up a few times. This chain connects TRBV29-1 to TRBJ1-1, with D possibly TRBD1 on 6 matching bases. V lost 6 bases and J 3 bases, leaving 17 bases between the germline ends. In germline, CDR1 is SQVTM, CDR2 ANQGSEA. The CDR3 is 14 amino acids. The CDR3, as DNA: TGCAGCGTCTCCTACACAGGGTTGGACACTGAAGCTTTCTTT. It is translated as CSVSYTGLDTEAFF.

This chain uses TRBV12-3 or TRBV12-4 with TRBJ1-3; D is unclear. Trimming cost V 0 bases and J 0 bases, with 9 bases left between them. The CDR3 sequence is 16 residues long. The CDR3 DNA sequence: TGTGCCAGCAGTTTAGCTGGCCGTCTCTCTGGAAACACCATATATTTT. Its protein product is CASSLAGRLSGNTIYF.

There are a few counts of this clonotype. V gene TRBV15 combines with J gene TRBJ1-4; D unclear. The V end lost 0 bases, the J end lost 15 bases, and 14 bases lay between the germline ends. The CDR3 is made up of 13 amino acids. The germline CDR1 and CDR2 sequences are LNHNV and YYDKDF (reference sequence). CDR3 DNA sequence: TGTGCCACCAGCAGAGATTTCCCCAGCAAGTTGTTTTTT. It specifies CATSRDFPSKLFF.

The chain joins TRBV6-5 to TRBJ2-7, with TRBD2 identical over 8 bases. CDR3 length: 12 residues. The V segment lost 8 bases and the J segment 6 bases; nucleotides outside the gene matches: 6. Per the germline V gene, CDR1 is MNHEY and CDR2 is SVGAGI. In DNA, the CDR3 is TGTGCCAGCGGCGGGAGGTGGACCGAGCAGTACTTC. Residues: CASGGRWTEQYF.

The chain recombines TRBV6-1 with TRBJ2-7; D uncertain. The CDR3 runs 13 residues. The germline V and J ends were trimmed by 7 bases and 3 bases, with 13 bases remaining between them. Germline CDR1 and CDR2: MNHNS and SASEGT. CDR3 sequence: CASTRFMGYEQYF. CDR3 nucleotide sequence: TGTGCCAGCACTCGGTTCATGGGCTACGAGCAGTACTTC.

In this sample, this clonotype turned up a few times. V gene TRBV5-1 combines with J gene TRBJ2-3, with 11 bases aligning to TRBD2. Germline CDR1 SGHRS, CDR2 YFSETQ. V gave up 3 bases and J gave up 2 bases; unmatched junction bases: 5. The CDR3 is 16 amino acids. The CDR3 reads CASSSVTSGDTDTQYF. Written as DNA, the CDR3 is TGCGCCAGCAGCTCTGTGACTAGCGGGGACACAGATACGCAGTATTTT.

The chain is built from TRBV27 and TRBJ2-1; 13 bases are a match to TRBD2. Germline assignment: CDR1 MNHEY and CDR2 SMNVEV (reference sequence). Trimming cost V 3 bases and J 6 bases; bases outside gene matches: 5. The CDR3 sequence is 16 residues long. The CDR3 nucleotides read TGTGCCAGCAGTTTCTTACTAGCGGGAGGGCCCAATGAGCAGTTCTTC. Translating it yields CASSFLLAGGPNEQFF.

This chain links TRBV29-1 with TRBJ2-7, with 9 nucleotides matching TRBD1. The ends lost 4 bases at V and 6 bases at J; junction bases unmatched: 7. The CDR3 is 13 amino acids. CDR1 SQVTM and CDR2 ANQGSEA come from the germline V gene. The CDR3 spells CSVVDRGEGEQYF. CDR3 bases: TGCAGCGTTGTTGACAGGGGGGAAGGCGAGCAGTACTTC.

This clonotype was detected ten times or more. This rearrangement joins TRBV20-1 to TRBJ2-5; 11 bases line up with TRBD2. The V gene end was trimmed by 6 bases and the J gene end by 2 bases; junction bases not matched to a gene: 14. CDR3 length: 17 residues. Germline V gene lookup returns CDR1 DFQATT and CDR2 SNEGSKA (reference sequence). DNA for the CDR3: TGCAGTGCCACCCGACTAGCGGGATGGAGGTCTCAAGAGACCCAGTACTTC. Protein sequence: CSATRLAGWRSQETQYF.